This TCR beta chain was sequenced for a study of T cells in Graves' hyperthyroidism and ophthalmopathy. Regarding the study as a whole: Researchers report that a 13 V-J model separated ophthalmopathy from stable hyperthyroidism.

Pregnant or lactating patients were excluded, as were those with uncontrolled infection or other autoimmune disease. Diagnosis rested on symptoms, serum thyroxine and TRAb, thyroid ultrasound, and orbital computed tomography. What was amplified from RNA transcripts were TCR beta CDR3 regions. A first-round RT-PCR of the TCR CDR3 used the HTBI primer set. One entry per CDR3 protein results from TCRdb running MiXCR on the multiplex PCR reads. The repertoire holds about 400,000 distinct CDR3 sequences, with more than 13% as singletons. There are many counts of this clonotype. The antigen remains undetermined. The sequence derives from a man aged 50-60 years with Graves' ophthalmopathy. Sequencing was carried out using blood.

CDR3 nucleotide sequence: TGCAGCGTTGAAGATCTGGTCCCGGCGGGAAACACAGATACGCAGTATTTT. Residues: CSVEDLVPAGNTDTQYF. The rearrangement joins TRBV29-1 to TRBJ2-3; D perhaps matches TRBD2 (6 bases). The CDR3 covers 17 residues. Looked up from germline, CDR1 is SQVTM and CDR2 is ANQGSEA. Trimming removed 0 bases at V and 2 bases at J, with 18 bases between.